The 18 T cell receptor beta chains below all came from one sample that was sequenced in a study of blood T cell repertoires in COVID-19. Sequencing was performed with immunoSEQ multiplex PCR; in TCRdb, only in-frame clones are kept and a portion is missing. The sample has more than 85,000 clones, roughly 81% seen once. Sequenced material: peripheral blood. These receptors originate from a woman in her 70s with acute or convalescent COVID-19.

CDR3: CASSLNLVGQPQHF. In DNA form, the CDR3 reads TGTGCCAGCAGCTTAAACCTTGTCGGTCAGCCCCAGCATTTT. The chain is built from TRBV7-2 and TRBJ1-5; no definite D call. Trimming stripped 2 bases from V and 6 bases from J, with 11 bases between. This CDR3 is built from 14 residues. The V gene's germline CDR1 is SGHTA and CDR2 FQGNSA.

The rearrangement joins TRBV4-3 to TRBJ1-5; D not certain. Trimming cost V 0 bases and J 3 bases, with 9 bases left between them. CDR1 and CDR2 from the germline V gene are LGHNA and YSLEER. The CDR3 loop spans 15 amino acids. The CDR3 region is CASSQESGNNQPQHF. DNA of the CDR3: TGCGCCAGCAGCCAAGAATCGGGTAACAATCAGCCCCAGCATTTT.

The chain combines TRBV19 with TRBJ2-3; maybe TRBD1 (5 bases). CDR3 length: 13 residues. The germline gives CDR1 LNHDA, CDR2 SQIVND (reference sequence). V was clipped by 6 bases and J by 2 bases, with 9 bases between them. CDR3 bases: TGTGCCAGTAGGGGGCCTTCCACAGATACGCAGTATTTT. Its translation is CASRGPSTDTQYF. Looking up the rest from reference TRBV19 and TRBJ2-3 gives the full variable domain: DGGITQSPKYLFRKEGQNVTLSCEQNLNHDAMYWYRQDPGQGLRLIYYSQIVNDFQKGDIAEGYSVSREKKESFPLTVTSAQKNPTAFYLCASRGPSTDTQYFGPGTRLTVL.

The sample holds a few counts of this clone. V usage is TRBV9 and J usage is TRBJ1-3; no reliable D call. The length of the CDR3 is 12 residues. Trimming took 4 bases from V and 1 from J, leaving 3 bases between them. Looked up from germline, CDR1 is SGDLS and CDR2 is YYNGEE. In DNA form, the CDR3 reads TGTGCCAGCAGCACATCTGGAAACACCATATATTTT. Amino acid sequence: CASSTSGNTIYF.

This clone came up once. The chain recombines TRBV19 with TRBJ2-3, with 10 bases that match TRBD2. The germline CDR1 and CDR2 sequences are LNHDA and SQIVND (reference sequence). V lost 4 bases, J lost 2 bases, and 6 bases stayed unmatched. The CDR3 extends over 16 amino acids. In nucleotides, the CDR3 is TGTGCCAGTAGTAAAGCGGGAGGGTTCTCCACAGATACGCAGTATTTT. Its protein product is CASSKAGGFSTDTQYF.

This clone appeared a few times. This sequence joins TRBV10-3 and TRBJ2-7, with TRBD2 as a possible D gene (6 bases). Trimming took 0 bases from V and 0 from J, leaving 12 bases between them. The germline CDR1 and CDR2 sequences are ENHRY and SYGVKD. The CDR3 is 16 amino acids. The CDR3 bases are TGTGCCATCAGTGAGTCGGTTGGAGGGTTCTCCTACGAGCAGTACTTC. Encoded protein: CAISESVGGFSYEQYF.

V usage is TRBV28 and J usage is TRBJ2-7; a possible D gene is TRBD2 (5 bases). Germline V lookup: CDR1 MDHEN, CDR2 SYDVKM. Trimming removed 3 bases from V and 2 bases from J, with 14 bases in between. This CDR3 has 15 residues. In nucleotides, the CDR3 is TGTGCCAGCAGTTTGTCGGGATTGGGCGCCTACGAGCAGTACTTC. The encoded protein is CASSLSGLGAYEQYF.

CDR3 in amino acids: CASSLRLAGTYEQYF. The CDR3 bases are TGTGCCAGCAGTTTACGGTTAGCGGGGACCTACGAGCAGTACTTC. The V call is TRBV27, the J call TRBJ2-7; TRBD2 aligns across 8 bases. In germline, CDR1 is MNHEY, CDR2 SMNVEV (reference sequence). This CDR3 contains 15 residues. With V trimmed by 2 bases and J by 2 bases, 5 bases remained unmatched.

The J gene is TRBJ1-2, the V gene TRBV27, with D hard to call. Trimming removed 5 bases from V and 5 bases from J, with 12 bases in between. CDR3 length: 13 amino acids. From germline, CDR1 is MNHEY and CDR2 SMNVEV (reference sequence). This chain's CDR3 is CASSPREFYGYTF. CDR3 nucleotides: TGTGCCAGCAGTCCGCGGGAGTTTTATGGCTACACCTTC.

This clone has just one count. The chain combines TRBV7-9 with TRBJ1-3; no definite D call. The CDR3 has 17 residues. From germline, CDR1 is SEHNR and CDR2 FQNEAQ (reference sequence). With 2 bases removed from V and 1 base from J, the gap between germline ends came to 15 bases. The DNA of the CDR3 is TGTGCCAGCAGCTTAATCGGAGGGCCCAGATCTGGAAACACCATATATTTT. Its protein is CASSLIGGPRSGNTIYF.

This chain joins TRBV28 and TRBJ2-3; TRBD2 aligns across 12 bases. Germline V CDR1 and CDR2: MDHEN, SYDVKM. V lost 2 bases and J lost 0; bases outside the gene matches: 3. The CDR3 has 17 residues. The DNA for the CDR3 is TGTGCCAGCAGTTTAGCCCTAGCGGGAGGGAGCACAGATACGCAGTATTTT. Amino acid sequence: CASSLALAGGSTDTQYF.

This clone was detected a few times. The chain links TRBV7-8 to TRBJ1-1, with D possibly being TRBD1 (5 bases). Trimming shortened V by 5 bases and J by 1 base, and 20 bases separated the two germline ends. Germline V gene lookup returns CDR1 SGHVS and CDR2 FQNEAQ. This CDR3 is built from 17 residues. The CDR3 here is CASSPRPTQGKNTEAFF. The CDR3, as DNA: TGTGCCAGCAGCCCGAGGCCAACGCAGGGAAAGAACACTGAAGCTTTCTTT.

The chain links TRBV6-5 to TRBJ1-2, with 7 bases aligning to TRBD1. Germline V gene sequence: CDR1 MNHEY, CDR2 SVGAGI. CDR3 length: 14 residues. Unmatched junction bases numbered 5, after V lost 6 bases and J lost 1 base. As DNA, the CDR3 is TGTGCCAGCAGCAAGGGACAGATTAACTATGGCTACACCTTC. Translated: CASSKGQINYGYTF.

In DNA, the CDR3 is TGTGCCAGCTCACCGGACAGGGGGCAATCACCCCTCCACTTT. This encodes CASSPDRGQSPLHF. The chain combines TRBV18 with TRBJ1-6; 11 nucleotides match TRBD1. This CDR3 has 14 residues. Germline loops: CDR1 KGHSH, CDR2 LQKENI. The J segment lost 10 bases and the V segment lost 3 bases, leaving 2 bases of the junction unmatched.

The chain carries TRBV6-2 or TRBV6-3 and TRBJ1-2, with D unresolved. CDR1 is MNHEY, CDR2 SVGEGT, per germline. The CDR3 is 11 amino acids. Trimming left V 6 bases short and J 7 bases short, with 9 bases between. CDR3: CASSYNGGYTF. In DNA form, the CDR3 reads TGTGCCAGCAGCTATAACGGTGGCTACACCTTC.

The rearrangement joins TRBV21-1 to TRBJ1-2; the table names TRBD1, a call not compared with the DNA. TRBV21-1 is assigned pseudogene status. The CDR3 is 15 residues long. The CDR3 DNA reads as TGTGCCAGCGGTCCCCAGACCAGGCAGGGCGACAGCTACACCTTC. Protein sequence: CASGPQTRQGDSYTF.

This clone was detected only a few times. The rearrangement uses TRBV19 and TRBJ1-4; a possible D gene is TRBD1 (5 bases). Looked up from germline, CDR1 is LNHDA and CDR2 is SQIVND (reference sequence). V gave up 6 bases and J gave up 5 bases, with 13 bases separating them. The CDR3 extends over 14 amino acids. For the CDR3, the DNA is TGTGCCAGTAGCCGGGGGACGGACAATGAAAAACTGTTTTTT. This translates into CASSRGTDNEKLFF.

The DNA of the CDR3 is TGTGCCATCAGGACAGTAGATACGCAGTATTTT. Protein sequence: CAIRTVDTQYF. The chain recombines TRBV10-3 with TRBJ2-3; weak D call: TRBD1 (5 bases). The CDR3 sequence is 11 residues long. V lost 6 bases and J lost 5, with 6 bases in between. Germline V gives CDR1 ENHRY, CDR2 SYGVKD.